Shown below are 27 T cell receptor beta chains from a single sample sequenced in a study of CD8 T cells in Susac syndrome. With random hexamers, reverse transcription was performed on about 0.5 to 1 ug of RNA. TCRdb analysed the immunoSEQ multiplex PCR reads with MiXCR anew, one entry per CDR3 protein. The sample consists of approximately 150,000 distinct CDR3 sequences, 85% to 95% of them appearing once. The sample taken for sequencing was CD4+ T cells from PBMCs. Every receptor here comes from a human donor with multiple sclerosis.

The chain recombines TRBV9 with TRBJ2-5, with D possibly matching TRBD2 (5 bases). Germline V CDR1 and CDR2: SGDLS, YYNGEE. CDR3 length equals 15 residues. Trimming cost V 4 bases and J 5 bases, with 18 bases left between them. The CDR3 reads CASSFREGLGETQYF. The CDR3 DNA sequence: TGTGCCAGCAGCTTTCGCGAGGGATTGGGGGAGACCCAGTACTTC.

V and J are TRBV9 and TRBJ1-1, with 7 bases identical to TRBD1. CDR3 length: 16 amino acids. V shed 0 bases, J shed 1 base, and the junction held 6 bases outside the gene matches. The germline gives CDR1 SGDLS, CDR2 YYNGEE. CDR3 in amino acids: CASSVVPRTGNTEAFF. The CDR3 DNA reads as TGTGCCAGCAGCGTAGTTCCGAGGACAGGGAACACTGAAGCTTTCTTT.

The rearrangement links TRBV29-1 to TRBJ1-5; no clear D. Germline CDR1 SQVTM, CDR2 ANQGSEA. Trimming removed 4 bases from V and 1 base from J, with 11 bases in between. This CDR3 is built from 14 residues. The CDR3 DNA is TGCAGCGTTGTGGGGAGTGGGAGCAATCAGCCCCAGCATTTT. This translates into CSVVGSGSNQPQHF. The full variable domain, completed using reference TRBV29-1 and TRBJ1-5, is SAVISQKPSRDICQRGTSLTIQCQVDSQVTMMFWYRQQPGQSLTLIATANQGSEATYESGFVIDKFPISRPNLTFSTLTVSNMSPEDSSIYLCSVVGSGSNQPQHFGDGTRLSIL.

The V and J genes are TRBV27 and TRBJ1-6, with D uncertain. Germline-derived CDR1 and CDR2 are MNHEY and SMNVEV (reference sequence). V was pared by 2 bases and J by 6 bases, with 5 bases between. The CDR3 spans 13 residues. The CDR3 nucleotides are TGTGCCAGCAGTTTAGTGCCTAATTCACCCCTCCACTTT. This gives the protein CASSLVPNSPLHF.

The chain links TRBV9 to TRBJ2-2; D is perhaps TRBD1 or TRBD2 (6 bases each). The CDR3 is made up of 16 amino acids. The V end lost 0 bases, the J end lost 0 bases, and 9 bases lay between the germline ends. Germline loops: CDR1 SGDLS, CDR2 YYNGEE. In DNA, the CDR3 is TGTGCCAGCAGCGTAGCGGGGGCCGCGAACACCGGGGAGCTGTTTTTT. It yields the protein CASSVAGAANTGELFF.

V is TRBV29-1 and J is TRBJ1-2; 9 bases are shared with TRBD1. The germline V gene encodes CDR1 SQVTM and CDR2 ANQGSEA. This CDR3 has 13 residues. With 4 bases clipped from V and 4 bases from J, the junction kept 4 bases outside the gene matches. CDR3 sequence: CSVVDRGLYGYTF. The CDR3 DNA sequence: TGCAGCGTTGTGGACAGGGGTCTCTATGGCTACACCTTC.

DNA for the CDR3: TGCAGTGCCCTGAGGACGGGCATGGGCAATCAGCCCCAGCATTTT. This gives the protein CSALRTGMGNQPQHF. V is TRBV20-1 and J is TRBJ1-5; no definite D call. Germline CDR1 is DFQATT and CDR2 is SNEGSKA (reference sequence). This CDR3 has 15 residues. Trimming removed 6 bases from V and 2 bases from J, with 17 bases in between.

This chain uses TRBV7-8 with TRBJ2-7; perhaps TRBD1 as D (5 bases). The V and J ends lost 1 base and 1 base respectively, with 5 bases between them. The CDR3 is 13 residues long. Germline CDR1 and CDR2: SGHVS and FQNEAQ. The CDR3 sequence is CASSLDRSYEQYF. The CDR3 bases are TGTGCCAGCAGCTTAGACAGGTCCTACGAGCAGTACTTC.

This chain uses TRBV5-1 with TRBJ1-1; 9 bases line up with TRBD1. Germline CDR1 reads SGHRS; CDR2 reads YFSETQ. This CDR3 has 16 residues. Trimming cost V 3 bases and J 5 bases; bases outside gene matches: 11. CDR3: CASSYSGTGKQTEAFF. CDR3 coding DNA: TGCGCCAGCAGCTATTCCGGGACAGGGAAACAGACTGAAGCTTTCTTT.

V and J are TRBV12-3 or TRBV12-4 and TRBJ2-3; D is perhaps TRBD1 or TRBD2 (5 bases each). The V gene lost 3 bases and the J gene lost 1 base, with 17 bases spanning the gap. This CDR3 has 17 amino acids. The DNA for the CDR3 is TGTGCCAGCAGTTTGACGGGGCAGACGTTAGGCACAGATACGCAGTATTTT. The encoded protein is CASSLTGQTLGTDTQYF.

This chain links TRBV14 with TRBJ1-2; D uncertain. The CDR3 totals 16 residues. Deletions cut 5 bases from V and 7 bases from J, with 23 bases between. CDR1 is SGHDN and CDR2 is FVKESK in the germline V gene. The CDR3 DNA sequence: TGTGCCAGCAGCTTAAATACCCCTACAGTCCTAGGTGGCTACACCTTC. Its translation is CASSLNTPTVLGGYTF.

V is TRBV6-5 and J is TRBJ2-7; D possibly uses TRBD1 or TRBD2 (6 bases each). The germline V and J ends were trimmed by 8 bases and 6 bases, with 17 bases remaining between them. Germline V gene sequence: CDR1 MNHEY, CDR2 SVGAGI. CDR3 size: 13 residues. The CDR3 coding sequence is TGTGCCAGCCAGAAAGCAGGGGAGGTCGAGCAGTACTTC. Translating it yields CASQKAGEVEQYF.

This sequence joins TRBV20-1 and TRBJ1-5; D unclear. V lost 0 bases to trimming and J lost 5 bases, with 14 bases between them. The CDR3 is 15 residues long. CDR1 and CDR2 (germline): DFQATT, SNEGSKA (reference sequence). CDR3 nucleotides: TGCAGTGCTAGAGAGACGGACCTTTACTATCAGCCCCAGCATTTT. It translates to CSARETDLYYQPQHF.

V is TRBV9 and J is TRBJ2-1, with a weak D call TRBD1 (6 bases). This CDR3 has 13 residues. The V gene's germline CDR1 is SGDLS and CDR2 YYNGEE. Between the trimmed V and J ends, which lost 0 bases and 15 bases, there was a span of 16 bases. The CDR3 reads CASSVGDNTIGFF. The CDR3 nucleotides are TGTGCCAGCAGCGTAGGGGACAATACAATAGGGTTCTTC.

This sequence joins TRBV9 and TRBJ2-7, with TRBD2 identical over 8 bases. Germline assignment: CDR1 SGDLS and CDR2 YYNGEE. V gave up 3 bases and J gave up 1 base; unmatched junction bases: 3. This CDR3 has 14 amino acids. Here the CDR3 DNA reads TGTGCCAGCAGCGGGCCTAGCGGGTCCTACGAGCAGTACTTC. Translation gives CASSGPSGSYEQYF.

The V and J genes are TRBV20-1 and TRBJ1-2; tentative D call: TRBD1 (5 bases). Germline CDR1 is DFQATT and CDR2 is SNEGSKA (reference sequence). The V end lost 3 bases, the J end lost 3 bases, and 14 bases lay between the germline ends. The CDR3 is made up of 14 amino acids. In DNA form, the CDR3 reads TGCAGTGCTAGTCGGCAGGGAGTTGACTATGGCTACACCTTC. Translated: CSASRQGVDYGYTF.

V usage is TRBV27 and J usage is TRBJ1-6, with TRBD1 as a possible D gene (5 bases). This CDR3 is built from 15 residues. V was trimmed by 2 bases and J by 10 bases, leaving 15 bases between them. Germline assignment: CDR1 MNHEY and CDR2 SMNVEV (reference sequence). CDR3 loop: CASSLGAGLRSPLHF. The DNA for the CDR3 is TGTGCCAGCAGTTTAGGGGCGGGGCTCAGGTCACCCCTCCACTTT.

This clonotype was found once. The rearrangement uses TRBV3-1 and TRBJ2-5, with no clear D. Trimming left V 0 bases short and J 0 bases short, with 8 bases between. The CDR3 consists of 15 residues. CDR1 and CDR2 from the germline V gene are LGHDT and YNNKEL (reference sequence). Written as DNA, the CDR3 is TGTGCCAGCAGCCAAGATCACAGTCACCAAGAGACCCAGTACTTC. It translates to CASSQDHSHQETQYF.

The chain recombines TRBV11-2 with TRBJ2-3, with 7 bases identical to TRBD2. Per the germline V gene, CDR1 is SGHAT and CDR2 is FQNNGV. CDR3 length: 14 residues. J gave up 1 base and V 7 bases, and 5 bases lay outside the gene matches. This CDR3 reads CASTGGGGTDTQYF. The CDR3 region has the DNA TGTGCCAGCACTGGGGGAGGGGGCACAGATACGCAGTATTTT.

The gene calls are TRBV20-1 and TRBJ1-6, with 7 bases aligning to TRBD1. V was pared by 0 bases and J by 5 bases, with 1 base of the junction left unmatched. Germline assignment: CDR1 DFQATT and CDR2 SNEGSKA (reference sequence). This CDR3 spans 14 amino acids. CDR3 loop: CSARDDRDNSPLHF. The CDR3, as DNA: TGCAGTGCTAGAGATGACAGGGATAATTCACCCCTCCACTTT.

In nucleotides, the CDR3 is TGTGCCAGCAGCCCAGCGGGAGTCAAGTACAATGAGCAGTTCTTC. It is translated as CASSPAGVKYNEQFF. The rearrangement joins TRBV9 to TRBJ2-1; 8 bases align to TRBD2. Germline loops: CDR1 SGDLS, CDR2 YYNGEE. This CDR3 comprises 15 residues. J was trimmed by 4 bases and V by 4 bases; bases with no gene match: 7.

The chain is built from TRBV19 and TRBJ2-7; maybe TRBD2 (5 bases). Germline CDR1 reads LNHDA; CDR2 reads SQIVND (reference sequence). Trimming took off 4 bases at V and 7 bases at J, with 20 bases between the two ends. CDR3 length: 15 residues. CDR3 nucleotides: TGTGCCAGTAGTAGGCGCGACTTAAACGCGGGTGAGCAGTACTTC. Encoded protein: CASSRRDLNAGEQYF.

V usage is TRBV9 and J usage is TRBJ2-5; 13 nucleotides align to TRBD2. Trimming took 3 bases from V and 5 from J; bases not matched to a gene: 7. The CDR3 runs 16 residues. Germline loops: CDR1 SGDLS, CDR2 YYNGEE. The CDR3 here is CASSATSGGAGETQYF. The CDR3 DNA reads TGTGCCAGCAGCGCTACTAGCGGGGGGGCAGGTGAGACCCAGTACTTC.

V usage is TRBV3-1 and J usage is TRBJ1-2, with D unclear. V lost 4 bases and J lost 8, with 14 bases in between. The CDR3 covers 13 residues. Germline assignment: CDR1 LGHDT and CDR2 YNNKEL (reference sequence). CDR3 protein: CASSPPLTSGYTF. The CDR3 DNA is TGTGCCAGCAGCCCACCTCTCACCTCCGGCTACACCTTC.

The chain joins TRBV25-1 to TRBJ1-2; D gene ambiguous. V dropped 2 bases and J dropped 6 bases, with 19 bases sitting between them. Germline values: CDR1 MGHDK, CDR2 SYGVNS. This CDR3 spans 16 amino acids. CDR3 residues: CASSEPHGLIGNGYTF. CDR3 in DNA: TGTGCCAGCAGTGAACCCCACGGGTTAATCGGGAATGGCTACACCTTC.

This clonotype was detected only once. The rearrangement uses TRBV7-2 and TRBJ1-1; D ambiguous. From germline, CDR1 is SGHTA and CDR2 FQGNSA. Between the trimmed V and J ends, which lost 0 bases and 6 bases, there was a span of 5 bases. This CDR3 contains 12 residues. CDR3 sequence reads: CASSLAHAEAFF. Written as DNA, the CDR3 is TGTGCCAGCAGCTTAGCGCACGCTGAAGCTTTCTTT. Combining the CDR3 with reference TRBV7-2 and TRBJ1-1 gives the whole variable domain GAGVSQSPSNKVTEKGKDVELRCDPISGHTALYWYRQSLGQGLEFLIYFQGNSAPDKSGLPSDRFSAERTGGSVSTLTIQRTQQEDSAVYLCASSLAHAEAFFGQGTRLTVV.

The chain couples TRBV9 to TRBJ2-1; D may be TRBD2 (5 bases). This CDR3 contains 15 residues. The ends were cut back, 0 bases at V and 2 bases at J, with 9 bases in the middle. CDR1 SGDLS and CDR2 YYNGEE come from the germline V gene. The CDR3: CASSVDDYAYNEQFF. The CDR3 coding sequence is TGTGCCAGCAGCGTAGATGACTATGCCTACAATGAGCAGTTCTTC.